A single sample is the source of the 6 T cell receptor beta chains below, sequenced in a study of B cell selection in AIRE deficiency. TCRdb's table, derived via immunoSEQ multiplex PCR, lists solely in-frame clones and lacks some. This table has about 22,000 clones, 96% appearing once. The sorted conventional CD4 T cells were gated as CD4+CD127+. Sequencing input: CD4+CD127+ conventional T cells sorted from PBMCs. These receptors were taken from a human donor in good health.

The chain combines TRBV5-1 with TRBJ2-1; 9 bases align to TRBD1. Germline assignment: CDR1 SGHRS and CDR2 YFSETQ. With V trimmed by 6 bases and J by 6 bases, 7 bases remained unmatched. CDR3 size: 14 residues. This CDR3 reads CASTVGQGRNEQFF. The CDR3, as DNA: TGCGCCAGCACGGTCGGACAGGGGCGCAATGAGCAGTTCTTC. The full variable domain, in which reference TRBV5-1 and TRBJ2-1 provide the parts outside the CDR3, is KAGVTQTPRYLIKTRGQQVTLSCSPISGHRSVSWYQQTPGQGLQFLFEYFSETQRNKGNFPGRFSGRQFSNSRSEMNVSTLELGDSALYLCASTVGQGRNEQFFGPGTRLTVL.

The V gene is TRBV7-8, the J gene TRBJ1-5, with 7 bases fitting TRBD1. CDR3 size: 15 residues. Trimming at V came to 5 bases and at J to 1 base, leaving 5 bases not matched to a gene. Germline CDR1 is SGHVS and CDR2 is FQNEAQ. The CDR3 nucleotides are TGTGCCAGCAGCGCACCGGGACAGAGCAATCAGCCCCAGCATTTT. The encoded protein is CASSAPGQSNQPQHF.

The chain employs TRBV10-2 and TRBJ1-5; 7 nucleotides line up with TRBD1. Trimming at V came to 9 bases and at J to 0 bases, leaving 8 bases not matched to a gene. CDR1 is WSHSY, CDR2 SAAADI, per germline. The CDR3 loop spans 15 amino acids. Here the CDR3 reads CASGQEGYSNQPQHF. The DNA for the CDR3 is TGCGCCAGTGGACAGGAGGGGTATAGCAATCAGCCCCAGCATTTT.

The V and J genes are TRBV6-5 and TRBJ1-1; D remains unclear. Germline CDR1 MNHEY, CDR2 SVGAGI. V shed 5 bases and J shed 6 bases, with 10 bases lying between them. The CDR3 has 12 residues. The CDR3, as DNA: TGTGCCAGCAGTCCGGGGAGGGCTGAAGCTTTCTTT. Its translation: CASSPGRAEAFF.

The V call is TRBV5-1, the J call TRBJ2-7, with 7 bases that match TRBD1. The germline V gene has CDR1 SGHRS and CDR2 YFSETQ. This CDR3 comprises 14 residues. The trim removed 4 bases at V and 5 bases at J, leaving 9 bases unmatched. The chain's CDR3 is CASSLTGLPNEQYF. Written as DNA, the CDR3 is TGCGCCAGCAGCCTGACAGGGCTCCCGAACGAGCAGTACTTC.

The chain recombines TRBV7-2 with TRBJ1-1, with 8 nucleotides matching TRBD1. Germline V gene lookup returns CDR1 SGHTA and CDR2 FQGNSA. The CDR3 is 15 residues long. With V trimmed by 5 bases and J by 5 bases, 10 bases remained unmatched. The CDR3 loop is CASSQSGGGRTEAFF. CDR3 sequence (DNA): TGTGCCAGCAGCCAGTCAGGGGGCGGTCGGACTGAAGCTTTCTTT.